The 19 T cell receptor beta chains given below trace back to one sample, sequenced in a study of blood T cell repertoires in COVID-19. The repertoire was sequenced with immunoSEQ multiplex PCR; TCRdb's copy has only in-frame clones and lacks some. The table lists 300,000 to 400,000 clones, approximately 86% of them singletons. Sequencing input: peripheral blood. These receptors were obtained from a human donor in a cohort sampled during active COVID-19.

V and J are TRBV27 and TRBJ1-2; D call uncertain. The CDR3 runs 14 residues. Germline V gene sequence: CDR1 MNHEY, CDR2 SMNVEV (reference sequence). V was trimmed by 5 bases and J by 5 bases, leaving 15 bases between them. Written as DNA, the CDR3 is TGTGCCAGCAGTCCGATAGGTTCGGGGTATGGCTACACCTTC. It is translated as CASSPIGSGYGYTF.

The chain links TRBV21-1 to TRBJ2-7; TRBD2 is the table's D call, not checked against the DNA. TRBV21-1 counts as a pseudogene. The CDR3 has 12 amino acids. The CDR3 sequence: CGDGGAEDEQYF. CDR3 nucleotides: TGTGGAGACGGGGGGGCTGAGGACGAGCAGTACTTC.

The chain combines TRBV5-4 with TRBJ1-6; 7 bases align to TRBD1. V was clipped by 4 bases and J by 8 bases; unmatched bases: 9. The CDR3 consists of 15 residues. Germline lookup yields CDR1 SGHNT and CDR2 YYREEE (reference sequence). In nucleotides, the CDR3 is TGTGCCAGCAGCCCCTACAGGGGTCGGGATTCACCCCTCCACTTT. It encodes CASSPYRGRDSPLHF.

This chain's CDR3 is CAIGRVGGGYNEQFF. CDR3 DNA: TGTGCCATCGGACGGGTAGGCGGGGGATACAATGAGCAGTTCTTC. The chain couples TRBV10-3 to TRBJ2-1; 7 bases fit TRBD2. The V and J ends lost 8 bases and 4 bases, in that order; junction bases with no gene match: 11. The germline CDR1 and CDR2 sequences are ENHRY and SYGVKD. CDR3 length: 15 amino acids.

In its sample, this clone was seen a few times. The gene calls are TRBV5-1 and TRBJ2-3, with 15 nucleotides matching TRBD2. CDR3 size: 20 residues. CDR1 and CDR2 (germline): SGHRS, YFSETQ. V was pared by 3 bases and J by 2 bases, with 13 bases of the junction left unmatched. In DNA form, the CDR3 reads TGCGCCAGCAGCTCGGCCCGGACTAGCGGGGGGGCCGGATACACAGATACGCAGTATTTT. It is translated as CASSSARTSGGAGYTDTQYF.

The V and J genes are TRBV7-2 and TRBJ2-1; 11 bases fit TRBD1. The CDR3 has 15 residues. Per germline, CDR1 SGHTA and CDR2 FQGNSA. Trimming took 5 bases from V and 8 from J; bases not matched to a gene: 8. This chain's CDR3 is CASSLGTGGLDEQFF. The CDR3 DNA reads TGTGCCAGCAGCCTAGGGACAGGGGGACTCGATGAGCAGTTCTTC.

The chain joins TRBV5-1 to TRBJ1-3; D possibly corresponds to TRBD1 (5 bases). CDR1 and CDR2 from the germline V gene are SGHRS and YFSETQ. The V end was cut by 1 base, the J end by 7 bases, with 15 bases between. CDR3 size: 15 residues. CDR3 sequence reads: CASSLRPGEENTIYF. CDR3 sequence (DNA): TGCGCCAGCAGCTTGCGACCGGGGGAGGAGAACACCATATATTTT.

The J gene is TRBJ2-5, the V gene TRBV5-6; possible D gene TRBD2, 6 bases. The V end was cut by 0 bases, the J end by 2 bases, with 11 bases between. This CDR3 contains 15 residues. Germline V gene data show CDR1 as SGHDT and CDR2 as YYEEEE. As DNA, the CDR3 is TGTGCCAGCAGCTTGGGGCCTAGCGTACAAGAGACCCAGTACTTC. Residues: CASSLGPSVQETQYF.

About this clone itself: This sequence may be a read error, since a much larger clone differs from it by one base. The identical CDR3 is also encoded by other nucleotide sequences in the sample. The chain recombines TRBV30 with TRBJ1-1; weak D call: TRBD1 (6 bases). The CDR3 has 13 amino acids. V lost 5 bases and J 9 bases, leaving 19 bases between the germline ends. The germline V gene encodes CDR1 GTSNPN and CDR2 SVGIG (reference sequence). Written as DNA, the CDR3 is TGTGCCTGGCGAGAGGGGGGGGGTAGAAAAGCTTTCTTT. Its protein is CAWREGGGRKAFF. Together with reference TRBV30 and TRBJ1-1, the CDR3 gives the full variable domain: SQTIHQWPATLVQPVGSPLSLECTVEGTSNPNLYWYRQAAGRGLQLLFYSVGIGQISSEVPQNLSASRPQDRQFILSSKKLLLSDSGFYLCAWREGGGRKAFFGQGTRLTVV.

V is TRBV6-5 and J is TRBJ1-2, with 7 bases matching TRBD1. Per the germline V gene, CDR1 is MNHEY and CDR2 is SVGAGI. The CDR3 consists of 15 residues. The V segment lost 5 bases and the J segment 2 bases; nucleotides outside the gene matches: 8. CDR3 DNA: TGTGCCAGCAGTCGCAGCGGACAGGTGAACTATGGCTACACCTTC. Amino acids: CASSRSGQVNYGYTF.

The chain links TRBV7-9 to TRBJ2-4; 11 positions agree with TRBD1. From germline, CDR1 is SEHNR and CDR2 FQNEAQ (reference sequence). The CDR3 length is 15 residues. V was pared by 6 bases and J by 6 bases, with 7 bases of the junction left unmatched. The CDR3 protein is CASRRTGGEGNIQYF. The CDR3 DNA sequence: TGTGCCAGCAGGAGGACAGGGGGCGAGGGAAACATTCAGTACTTC.

The chain uses TRBV29-1 and TRBJ2-2, with 7 bases matching TRBD2. The germline V gene has CDR1 SQVTM and CDR2 ANQGSEA. The CDR3 sequence is 14 residues long. The V segment lost 4 bases and the J segment 4 bases; nucleotides outside the gene matches: 6. The CDR3 DNA is TGCAGCGTTGGGATGGGAGGGTCCACCGGGGAGCTGTTTTTT. Its translation: CSVGMGGSTGELFF.

The chain carries TRBV6-1 and TRBJ2-7; D is undetermined. CDR1 is MNHNS and CDR2 is SASEGT in the germline V gene. This CDR3 region has 11 residues. V lost 3 bases and J 5 bases, leaving 5 bases between the germline ends. The CDR3 DNA sequence: TGTGCCAGCAGTGAGTTAGACGAGCAGTACTTC. Its translation: CASSELDEQYF.

The V call is TRBV18, the J call TRBJ1-4; D perhaps matches TRBD1 (6 bases). The CDR3 covers 15 residues. CDR1 and CDR2 (germline): KGHSH, LQKENI. Trimming pared 5 bases from V and 0 bases from J, leaving 10 bases between. CDR3 DNA: TGTGCCAGCTCAAGGGGACAACCAACTAATGAAAAACTGTTTTTT. It specifies CASSRGQPTNEKLFF.

The chain is built from TRBV11-3 and TRBJ2-5, with a weak D call TRBD2 (6 bases). The CDR3 has 16 amino acids. Trimming removed 5 bases from V and 5 bases from J, with 21 bases in between. In germline, CDR1 is SGHNT, CDR2 YENEEA. The CDR3 DNA reads as TGTGCCAGCAGCCTCAAGGGCGGGGAAGGGGAGGAGACCCAGTACTTC. This translates into CASSLKGGEGEETQYF. The complete variable domain, with remaining parts taken from reference TRBV11-3 and TRBJ2-5, reads EAGVVQSPRYKIIEKKQPVAFWCNPISGHNTLYWYLQNLGQGPELLIRYENEEAVDDSQLPKDRFSAERLKGVDSTLKIQPAELGDSAVYLCASSLKGGEGEETQYFGPGTRLLVL.

The CDR3 coding sequence is TGTGCCAGCAGCTTTGGACAGGGGGCGGCTGAAGCTTTCTTT. Translated, it gives CASSFGQGAAEAFF. The chain carries TRBV7-9 and TRBJ1-1, with 11 bases matching TRBD1. V lost 3 bases to trimming and J lost 6 bases; unmatched junction nucleotides: 3. Germline CDR1 reads SEHNR; CDR2 reads FQNEAQ (reference sequence). The CDR3 is 14 residues long.

The CDR3 protein is CASRTGLDGYTF. CDR3 DNA: TGTGCCAGCAGGACTGGACTCGATGGCTACACCTTC. The gene calls are TRBV28 and TRBJ1-2; D remains unclear. V lost 6 bases to trimming and J lost 6 bases, with 11 bases between them. The CDR3 has 12 amino acids. In germline, CDR1 is MDHEN, CDR2 SYDVKM.

The gene calls are TRBV19 and TRBJ2-6; 10 bases are a match to TRBD1. Unmatched junction bases numbered 9, after V lost 4 bases and J lost 3 bases. This CDR3 has 18 amino acids. Germline V lookup: CDR1 LNHDA, CDR2 SQIVND (reference sequence). The CDR3: CASSRAATGGIGANVLTF. In DNA, the CDR3 is TGTGCCAGTAGTAGGGCCGCGACAGGGGGCATTGGGGCCAACGTCCTGACTTTC.

This chain links TRBV9 with TRBJ2-1, with 7 bases lining up with TRBD2. This CDR3 comprises 14 residues. Looked up from germline, CDR1 is SGDLS and CDR2 is YYNGEE. Unmatched junction bases numbered 2, after V lost 0 bases and J lost 5 bases. CDR3 residues: CASSVASGNNEQFF. In nucleotides, the CDR3 is TGTGCCAGCAGCGTAGCGAGCGGGAACAATGAGCAGTTCTTC.